The TCR beta chain described here comes from a study of cytomegalovirus exposure and HLA in healthy donors. Study conclusions and caveats: Later analysis revealed greater clonal expansion in HLA-associated TCR beta chains than in equally common others. For most TCR sequences rarity was the rule, although some public TCRs occurred in many donors. Later on, a genetic analysis was performed. It linked a missense variant in DCLRE1C with V- and J-gene trimming of TCR beta.

Likely unrecorded immune exposures existed in these nominally healthy donors. Germline trimming cut 0 bases from V and 0 bases from J; bases unmatched to any gene: 4. Germline V CDR1 and CDR2: MDHEN, SYDVKM. This CDR3 region has 17 residues. The PCR made use of 60 Vbeta and 13 Jbeta primers. Sequencing was performed with immunoSEQ multiplex PCR; in TCRdb, only in-frame clones are kept and a portion is missing. The table includes some 170,000 clones, 77% detected once. About this clone: Its antigen is unknown.

Specimen: PBMCs. This sequence was found in a woman aged 25 to 45 in good health and CMV-seronegative. The V gene is TRBV28, the J gene TRBJ1-5; 8 bases agree with TRBD1. The CDR3 loop reads CASSLWGQAYSNQPQHF. The CDR3 DNA reads TGTGCCAGCAGTTTATGGGGACAGGCATATAGCAATCAGCCCCAGCATTTT.